The 18 T cell receptor beta chains in this list originate from one sample, sequenced in a study of T cells after yellow fever vaccination. MiXCR, applied by TCRdb to the 5' RACE reads, yields one record per CDR3 protein. The sample records 90,000 to 130,000 distinct CDR3 sequences, around 8.6% being singletons. The starting material was CD8+ T cells sorted from PBMCs, obtained 45 days after the yellow fever booster vaccination. These receptors were taken from a young man who received the YFV17D yellow fever vaccine.

This clonotype was detected ten times or more. The chain recombines TRBV27 with TRBJ2-7; perhaps TRBD1 as D (6 bases). V was shortened by 3 bases and J by 4 bases, with 13 bases between the two germline ends. The CDR3 totals 14 residues. CDR1 and CDR2 from the germline V gene are MNHEY and SMNVEV (reference sequence). CDR3 DNA sequence: TGTGCCAGCAGTTTTCTCCCAGGGGAGTACGAGCAGTACTTC. Amino acid sequence: CASSFLPGEYEQYF.

This clonotype was seen many times. The V and J genes are TRBV29-1 and TRBJ2-4; D remains ambiguous. Trimming removed 4 bases from V and 6 bases from J, with 7 bases in between. CDR3 length: 11 residues. Germline values: CDR1 SQVTM, CDR2 ANQGSEA. CDR3 nucleotide sequence: TGCAGCGTTGTTAAGGGAAACATTCAGTACTTC. Translation: CSVVKGNIQYF.

This clonotype was detected ten times or more. This chain uses TRBV29-1 with TRBJ2-7; 7 bases match TRBD2. Per germline, CDR1 SQVTM and CDR2 ANQGSEA. The V segment lost 0 bases and the J segment 4 bases; nucleotides outside the gene matches: 9. The CDR3 covers 15 residues. As DNA, the CDR3 is TGCAGCGTTGAAGATGGGGGGGGTCCAGGGTACGAGCAGTACTTC. Its protein product is CSVEDGGGPGYEQYF.

The chain couples TRBV7-9 to TRBJ2-3, with D possibly matching TRBD2 (5 bases). Per germline, CDR1 SEHNR and CDR2 FQNEAQ (reference sequence). The CDR3 length is 15 residues. V gave up 5 bases and J gave up 0 bases, with 12 bases separating them. The CDR3, as DNA: TGTGCCAGCAGCCATGCGGGCCTAAGCACAGATACGCAGTATTTT. It specifies CASSHAGLSTDTQYF.

The rearrangement uses TRBV29-1 and TRBJ2-7; 7 nucleotides match TRBD2. The germline CDR1 and CDR2 sequences are SQVTM and ANQGSEA. The CDR3 loop spans 13 amino acids. V lost 6 bases to trimming and J lost 7 bases; unmatched junction nucleotides: 12. The CDR3 nucleotides are TGCAGCGTAAATGGGGCCTCCGGGAGGGAGCAGTACTTC. Its protein is CSVNGASGREQYF.

This clonotype has a count of ten or more. J is TRBJ2-4 and V is TRBV6-2 or TRBV6-3; D remains ambiguous. CDR3 length equals 11 residues. Germline CDR1 reads MNHEY; CDR2 reads SVGEGT. V lost 4 bases to trimming and J lost 7 bases, with 5 bases between them. The CDR3 nucleotides read TGTGCCAGCAGTTGGGGTAACATTCAGTACTTC. This sequence encodes CASSWGNIQYF.

This clonotype was seen at least ten times. This chain connects TRBV9 to TRBJ2-2; TRBD1 matches 8 bases. The V segment lost 4 bases and the J segment 5 bases; nucleotides outside the gene matches: 7. The germline CDR1 and CDR2 sequences are SGDLS and YYNGEE. The CDR3 loop spans 15 amino acids. The CDR3 coding sequence is TGTGCCAGCAGCATCGACAGGGGAAGAACCGGGGAGCTGTTTTTT. This translates into CASSIDRGRTGELFF.

In its sample, this clonotype was seen many times. The chain couples TRBV20-1 to TRBJ2-5; no reliable D call. Trimming removed 5 bases at V and 0 bases at J, with 22 bases between. CDR3 length: 17 residues. CDR1 is DFQATT and CDR2 is SNEGSKA in the germline V gene (reference sequence). The CDR3 coding sequence is TGCAGTGCTTTTTACTTGGGTGCAAGCACAGACCAAGAGACCCAGTACTTC. It encodes CSAFYLGASTDQETQYF.

This clonotype came up many times. This rearrangement joins TRBV4-3 to TRBJ2-7; D gene uncertain. Per the germline V gene, CDR1 is LGHNA and CDR2 is YSLEER. There are 13 residues in the CDR3. The germline V and J ends were trimmed by 0 bases and 3 bases, with 6 bases remaining between them. CDR3 sequence: CASSQDDFYEQYF. The CDR3 bases are TGCGCCAGCAGCCAAGATGACTTCTACGAGCAGTACTTC.

In this sample, this clonotype turned up a few times. The chain recombines TRBV19 with TRBJ1-2, with 9 nucleotides matching TRBD1. Germline V gene data show CDR1 as LNHDA and CDR2 as SQIVND (reference sequence). The CDR3 is 14 amino acids. The V gene end was trimmed by 9 bases and the J gene end by 5 bases; junction bases not matched to a gene: 10. The DNA for the CDR3 is TGTGCCAGCCGCCAGTCCGGACAGGGGTATGGCTACACCTTC. Its protein product is CASRQSGQGYGYTF.

This clonotype was detected ten times or more. The chain carries TRBV5-1 and TRBJ2-2; D possibly corresponds to TRBD1 (6 bases). V dropped 4 bases and J dropped 4 bases, with 17 bases sitting between them. The V gene's germline CDR1 is SGHRS and CDR2 YFSETQ. The CDR3 has 16 amino acids. CDR3 protein: CASSPSQGPSTGELFF. The CDR3 DNA reads as TGCGCCAGCAGCCCCTCCCAGGGGCCGAGCACCGGGGAGCTGTTTTTT.

This clonotype was observed a few times. The chain carries TRBV2 and TRBJ2-2; D gene unclear. Trimming removed 3 bases from V and 8 bases from J, with 16 bases in between. This CDR3 contains 15 residues. Per the germline V gene, CDR1 is SNHLY and CDR2 is FYNNEI. CDR3 loop: CASSDWQFSRGELFF. The CDR3 region has the DNA TGTGCCAGCAGTGACTGGCAATTTAGTAGGGGGGAGCTGTTTTTT.

The sample holds many counts of this clonotype. Sequence at one end of the junction differs from germline and may be a read error. This chain uses TRBV7-7 with TRBJ2-1; D is unclear. Germline CDR1 reads SSHAT; CDR2 reads FNYEAQ (reference sequence). CDR3 length: 13 residues. The CDR3 DNA reads as TGTGCTAGCAGCCCCGACCAGCACAATGAGCAGTTCTTC. Its protein is CASSPDQHNEQFF. The full variable domain, with the rest looked up from reference TRBV7-7 and TRBJ2-1, is GAGVSQSPRYKVTKRGQDVTLRCDPISSHATLYWYQQALGQGPEFLTYFNYEAQPDKSGLPSDRFSAERPEGSISTLTIQRTEQRDSAMYRCASSPDQHNEQFFGPGTRLTVL.

The chain recombines TRBV5-4 with TRBJ1-5; D is unclear. This CDR3 comprises 12 residues. Germline assignment: CDR1 SGHNT and CDR2 YYREEE (reference sequence). CDR3 in amino acids: CAYGSGNQPQHF. CDR3 bases: TGTGCTTACGGTTCGGGCAATCAGCCCCAGCATTTT.

This clonotype showed up many times. The chain joins TRBV7-8 to TRBJ2-3, with 9 bases fitting TRBD1. This CDR3 is built from 13 residues. Germline V gene lookup returns CDR1 SGHVS and CDR2 FQNEAQ. With 7 bases clipped from V and 6 bases from J, the junction kept 5 bases outside the gene matches. CDR3 residues: CASNRGPADTQYF. The CDR3 DNA reads as TGTGCCAGCAACAGGGGGCCTGCCGATACGCAGTATTTT. The whole variable domain, remainder taken from reference TRBV7-8 and TRBJ2-3, is GAGVSQSPRYKVAKRGQDVALRCDPISGHVSLFWYQQALGQGPEFLTYFQNEAQLDKSGLPSDRFFAERPEGSVSTLKIQRTQQEDSAVYLCASNRGPADTQYFGPGTRLTVL.

This clonotype appeared many times. The rearrangement links TRBV7-8 to TRBJ2-1; possible D gene TRBD2, 5 bases. V was cut by 8 bases and J by 9 bases, with 29 bases left in between. The CDR3 is 17 residues long. Germline V gene lookup returns CDR1 SGHVS and CDR2 FQNEAQ. The CDR3 nucleotides read TGTGCCAGCGGGATGGGATTGCTGCGCTCGACTAATTCTGAGCAGTTCTTC. Translated, it gives CASGMGLLRSTNSEQFF.

The V gene is TRBV7-2, the J gene TRBJ2-1, with 13 bases identical to TRBD2. The V segment lost 1 base and the J segment 9 bases; nucleotides outside the gene matches: 9. CDR1 and CDR2 (germline): SGHTA, FQGNSA. The CDR3 consists of 17 residues. In nucleotides, the CDR3 is TGTGCCAGCAGCTTAGTGAGTGGACTAGCGGGAGCGATTGAGCAGTTCTTC. Amino acid sequence: CASSLVSGLAGAIEQFF.

This clonotype was recorded a few times. CDR3 sequence: CASSLVGVAFEQFF. CDR3 nucleotide sequence: TGTGCCAGCAGCTTGGTAGGGGTAGCATTTGAGCAGTTCTTC. The chain combines TRBV5-4 with TRBJ2-1; a weak D match, TRBD1 (5 bases). The V end lost 0 bases, the J end lost 9 bases, and 13 bases lay between the germline ends. The CDR3 extends over 14 amino acids. Germline CDR1 reads SGHNT; CDR2 reads YYREEE (reference sequence).